The clone carrying this T cell receptor (beta chain) has a count of ten or more. Its matching antigen is unknown. These data originate in a study of T cells in Graves' hyperthyroidism and ophthalmopathy. Study results and limitations: Most clonotypes expanded in the thyroid (above 0.001) were also present in blood.

Template material for amplifying TCR beta CDR3 regions consisted of RNA transcripts. Carried out on the TCR CDR3, a first-round RT-PCR used the HTBI primer set. TCRdb used MiXCR to reprocess the multiplex PCR reads, holding one entry per CDR3 protein. Of some 570,000 distinct CDR3 sequences listed, 13% to 15% were seen once; the top ten hold about 7%. Trimming cost V 2 bases and J 7 bases, with 5 bases left between them. Germline lookup yields CDR1 SNHLY and CDR2 FYNNEI. The CDR3 consists of 12 residues. This receptor was identified in a young woman with Graves' ophthalmopathy. Sequenced sample: blood. The chain carries TRBV2 and TRBJ1-4; D ambiguous. CDR3 sequence: CASSEFGEKLFF. The CDR3, as DNA: TGTGCCAGCAGTGAATTTGGTGAAAAACTGTTTTTT.